The source of this TCR beta chain is a study of glioma-infiltrating T cells. Points from the study as a whole: Above-expected tissue-blood divergence occurred in all gliomas, most in low-grade ones. Very few CDR3 sequences were shared between tissue and blood.

Of note for this clonotype: Antigen: not known.

Using RNA template, CDR3s of TCR alpha and beta were amplified with iRepertoire arm-PCR. For one-step reverse transcription and amplification, about 85-400 ng of tissue mRNA or PBMC total RNA was used. TCRdb itself ran the multiplex PCR reads through MiXCR, one entry per CDR3 protein. The profile shows 100,000 to 150,000 distinct CDR3 sequences, more than 20% of them singletons. The specimen sequenced was glioma tissue, nonneoplastic brain tissue, or PBMCs (not recorded which). The TCR comes from a human donor with low-grade glioma or glioblastoma, undergoing nonglioma brain surgery, or in good health (not recorded which).

The DNA of the CDR3 is TGTGCCAGTAGTATAGTACCCGGAATGAACACTGAAGCTTTCTTT. Its protein is CASSIVPGMNTEAFF. J is TRBJ1-1 and V is TRBV19; D unresolved. This CDR3 comprises 15 residues. The V end lost 1 base, the J end lost 0 bases, and 9 bases lay between the germline ends. Germline CDR1 is LNHDA and CDR2 is SQIVND (reference sequence).